The T cell receptor beta chain under discussion was sequenced for a study of shared clonotypes between healthy human individuals. Profiled with immunoSEQ multiplex PCR; TCRdb holds only in-frame clones, not every one. The repertoire holds about 1.5 million clones, with about 98% as singletons. Germline V gene sequence: CDR1 KGHSH, CDR2 LQKENI. The CDR3 runs 16 residues. V gave up 3 bases and J gave up 0 bases; unmatched junction bases: 8. The source material was naive CD4+ T cells sorted from blood. Subset indicated: CD45RA+ positively selected. This TCR came from a man aged 25 to 40 in good health. This chain uses TRBV18 with TRBJ2-7, with 7 nucleotides matching TRBD2. CDR3 bases: TGTGCCAGCTCACCCTGGGGAAGGGACTACTCCTACGAGCAGTACTTC. Encoded protein: CASSPWGRDYSYEQYF.